The 14 T cell receptor beta chains below were found in one sample sequenced in a study of T cell repertoires in cytomegalovirus infection. Each CDR3 protein gets one entry after TCRdb re-called the reads with MiXCR. Among approximately 220,000 distinct CDR3 sequences, 35% to 45% were seen once, and the ten largest hold roughly three fifths. These receptors have no known antigen. The sequencing here drew on CD8+ T cells from cultured PBMCs, taken from culture after CMV antigen stimulation. These TCRs come from a human donor in good health (CMV status not recorded). Some clones in this sample may be carry-over from other donors' samples.

The rearrangement uses TRBV3-1 and TRBJ2-7; unclear D gene. Looked up from germline, CDR1 is LGHDT and CDR2 is YNNKEL (reference sequence). V lost 0 bases, J lost 6 bases, and 12 bases lay in between. The CDR3 spans 14 residues. CDR3 DNA: TGTGCCAGCAGCCAAGATCCTAGTGAGGCCGAGCAGTACTTC. It codes for CASSQDPSEAEQYF.

This clonotype appeared many times. This sequence joins TRBV18 and TRBJ2-7; D unresolved. Germline CDR1 KGHSH, CDR2 LQKENI. The CDR3 covers 15 residues. Trimming removed 3 bases at V and 7 bases at J, with 19 bases between. CDR3 nucleotides: TGTGCCAGCTCACCTGAGGACCGGACCTACGGGGAGCAGTACTTC. Translating gives CASSPEDRTYGEQYF. Supplemented by reference TRBV18 and TRBJ2-7, the full variable domain reads NAGVMQNPRHLVRRRGQEARLRCSPMKGHSHVYWYRQLPEEGLKFMVYLQKENIIDESGMPKERFSAEFPKEGPSILRIQQVVRGDSAAYFCASSPEDRTYGEQYFGPGTRLTVT.

The chain joins TRBV3-1 to TRBJ1-6, with no clear D. The CDR3 consists of 14 residues. Germline V gene data show CDR1 as LGHDT and CDR2 as YNNKEL (reference sequence). Trimming removed 3 bases from V and 9 bases from J, with 12 bases in between. The CDR3 is CASSQQGQISPLHF. The CDR3 DNA follows: TGTGCCAGCAGCCAGCAAGGGCAGATTTCACCCCTCCACTTT.

The chain joins TRBV27 to TRBJ2-5; D not certain. The length of the CDR3 is 13 residues. Germline V gene sequence: CDR1 MNHEY, CDR2 SMNVEV (reference sequence). V lost 3 bases and J lost 5, with 10 bases in between. The CDR3 coding sequence is TGTGCCAGCAGTTTTTCCCGGATGGAGACCCAGTACTTC. It encodes CASSFSRMETQYF.

This clonotype was found a few times. This rearrangement joins TRBV7-9 to TRBJ1-3; D is undetermined. The germline V gene has CDR1 SEHNR and CDR2 FQNEAQ (reference sequence). The CDR3 is 12 residues long. Trimming left V 5 bases short and J 11 bases short, with 13 bases between. Written as DNA, the CDR3 is TGTGCCAGCAGCCACGACCGGTTCGCCATATATTTT. Its protein is CASSHDRFAIYF.

The V gene is TRBV27, the J gene TRBJ2-7, with D tentatively TRBD2 (5 bases). The CDR3 is 14 residues long. V gave up 6 bases and J gave up 8 bases, with 20 bases separating them. Per germline, CDR1 MNHEY and CDR2 SMNVEV (reference sequence). This CDR3 is CASSAGRVSGKQYF. CDR3 coding DNA: TGTGCCAGCAGCGCTGGCCGGGTATCGGGAAAGCAGTACTTC.

This clonotype was recorded a few times. The V call is TRBV7-4, the J call TRBJ2-1; no clear D gene. CDR1 SGHVT and CDR2 SQSDAQ come from the germline V gene. With 5 bases removed from V and 5 bases from J, the gap between germline ends came to 4 bases. This CDR3 contains 11 residues. CDR3 sequence: CASSGNNEQFF. The CDR3 DNA reads as TGTGCCAGCAGCGGCAACAATGAGCAGTTCTTC.

The chain has TRBV29-1 and TRBJ1-2; 8 nucleotides line up with TRBD1. The CDR3 covers 12 residues. In germline, CDR1 is SQVTM, CDR2 ANQGSEA. Unmatched junction bases numbered 2, after V lost 2 bases and J lost 6 bases. In DNA, the CDR3 is TGCAGCGTTGAACAGGGGGCGAATGGCTACACCTTC. It translates to CSVEQGANGYTF.

This sequence joins TRBV5-6 and TRBJ2-7; 12 bases agree with TRBD2. Germline values: CDR1 SGHDT, CDR2 YYEEEE. The junction had 5 bases not matched to a gene; V was cut back by 4 bases and J by 6 bases. CDR3 length equals 14 residues. CDR3 amino acids: CASSPLAGGTEQYF. DNA for the CDR3: TGTGCCAGCAGCCCACTAGCGGGAGGAACCGAGCAGTACTTC.

This clonotype was recorded at least ten times. The V call is TRBV10-3, the J call TRBJ2-2; TRBD1 aligns across 7 bases. V shed 6 bases, J shed 1 base, and the junction held 2 bases outside the gene matches. The CDR3 loop spans 14 amino acids. The V gene's germline CDR1 is ENHRY and CDR2 SYGVKD. This CDR3 is CAIRGQLNTGELFF. The CDR3 bases are TGTGCCATCAGGGGACAGTTGAACACCGGGGAGCTGTTTTTT.

CDR3 in amino acids: CASSESPRRGERGYTF. The DNA of the CDR3 is TGTGCCAGCAGTGAATCTCCCCGCAGGGGTGAACGGGGCTACACCTTC. This rearrangement joins TRBV25-1 to TRBJ1-2; tentatively, D is TRBD1 (6 bases). Germline V gene lookup returns CDR1 MGHDK and CDR2 SYGVNS. CDR3 size: 16 residues. V lost 1 base, J lost 8 bases, and 20 bases lay in between.

V usage is TRBV5-1 and J usage is TRBJ2-7, with D possibly called TRBD1 or TRBD2 (5 bases each). CDR3 length equals 17 residues. The ends were cut back, 0 bases at V and 5 bases at J, with 21 bases in the middle. CDR1 and CDR2 from the germline V gene are SGHRS and YFSETQ. CDR3 DNA sequence: TGCGCCAGCAGCTTGGTATTTTCCCGGGACGGCACGGACGAGCAGTACTTC. This encodes CASSLVFSRDGTDEQYF.

This clonotype turned up a few times. The V call is TRBV7-9, the J call TRBJ1-2, with TRBD1 as a possible D gene (6 bases). The V gene lost 0 bases and the J gene lost 4 bases, with 12 bases spanning the gap. Germline-derived CDR1 and CDR2 are SEHNR and FQNEAQ (reference sequence). This CDR3 is built from 15 residues. The CDR3 coding sequence is TGTGCCAGCAGCTTAGCGCTACAGGGCCCCTATGGCTACACCTTC. This codes for CASSLALQGPYGYTF.

V usage is TRBV7-9 and J usage is TRBJ2-7; D may correspond to TRBD1 or TRBD2 (5 bases each). The CDR3 spans 13 residues. Trimming pared 5 bases from V and 5 bases from J, leaving 13 bases between. Germline V lookup: CDR1 SEHNR, CDR2 FQNEAQ (reference sequence). The CDR3 reads CASSPPLGDEQYF. In DNA, the CDR3 is TGTGCCAGCAGCCCACCTTTGGGGGACGAGCAGTACTTC.